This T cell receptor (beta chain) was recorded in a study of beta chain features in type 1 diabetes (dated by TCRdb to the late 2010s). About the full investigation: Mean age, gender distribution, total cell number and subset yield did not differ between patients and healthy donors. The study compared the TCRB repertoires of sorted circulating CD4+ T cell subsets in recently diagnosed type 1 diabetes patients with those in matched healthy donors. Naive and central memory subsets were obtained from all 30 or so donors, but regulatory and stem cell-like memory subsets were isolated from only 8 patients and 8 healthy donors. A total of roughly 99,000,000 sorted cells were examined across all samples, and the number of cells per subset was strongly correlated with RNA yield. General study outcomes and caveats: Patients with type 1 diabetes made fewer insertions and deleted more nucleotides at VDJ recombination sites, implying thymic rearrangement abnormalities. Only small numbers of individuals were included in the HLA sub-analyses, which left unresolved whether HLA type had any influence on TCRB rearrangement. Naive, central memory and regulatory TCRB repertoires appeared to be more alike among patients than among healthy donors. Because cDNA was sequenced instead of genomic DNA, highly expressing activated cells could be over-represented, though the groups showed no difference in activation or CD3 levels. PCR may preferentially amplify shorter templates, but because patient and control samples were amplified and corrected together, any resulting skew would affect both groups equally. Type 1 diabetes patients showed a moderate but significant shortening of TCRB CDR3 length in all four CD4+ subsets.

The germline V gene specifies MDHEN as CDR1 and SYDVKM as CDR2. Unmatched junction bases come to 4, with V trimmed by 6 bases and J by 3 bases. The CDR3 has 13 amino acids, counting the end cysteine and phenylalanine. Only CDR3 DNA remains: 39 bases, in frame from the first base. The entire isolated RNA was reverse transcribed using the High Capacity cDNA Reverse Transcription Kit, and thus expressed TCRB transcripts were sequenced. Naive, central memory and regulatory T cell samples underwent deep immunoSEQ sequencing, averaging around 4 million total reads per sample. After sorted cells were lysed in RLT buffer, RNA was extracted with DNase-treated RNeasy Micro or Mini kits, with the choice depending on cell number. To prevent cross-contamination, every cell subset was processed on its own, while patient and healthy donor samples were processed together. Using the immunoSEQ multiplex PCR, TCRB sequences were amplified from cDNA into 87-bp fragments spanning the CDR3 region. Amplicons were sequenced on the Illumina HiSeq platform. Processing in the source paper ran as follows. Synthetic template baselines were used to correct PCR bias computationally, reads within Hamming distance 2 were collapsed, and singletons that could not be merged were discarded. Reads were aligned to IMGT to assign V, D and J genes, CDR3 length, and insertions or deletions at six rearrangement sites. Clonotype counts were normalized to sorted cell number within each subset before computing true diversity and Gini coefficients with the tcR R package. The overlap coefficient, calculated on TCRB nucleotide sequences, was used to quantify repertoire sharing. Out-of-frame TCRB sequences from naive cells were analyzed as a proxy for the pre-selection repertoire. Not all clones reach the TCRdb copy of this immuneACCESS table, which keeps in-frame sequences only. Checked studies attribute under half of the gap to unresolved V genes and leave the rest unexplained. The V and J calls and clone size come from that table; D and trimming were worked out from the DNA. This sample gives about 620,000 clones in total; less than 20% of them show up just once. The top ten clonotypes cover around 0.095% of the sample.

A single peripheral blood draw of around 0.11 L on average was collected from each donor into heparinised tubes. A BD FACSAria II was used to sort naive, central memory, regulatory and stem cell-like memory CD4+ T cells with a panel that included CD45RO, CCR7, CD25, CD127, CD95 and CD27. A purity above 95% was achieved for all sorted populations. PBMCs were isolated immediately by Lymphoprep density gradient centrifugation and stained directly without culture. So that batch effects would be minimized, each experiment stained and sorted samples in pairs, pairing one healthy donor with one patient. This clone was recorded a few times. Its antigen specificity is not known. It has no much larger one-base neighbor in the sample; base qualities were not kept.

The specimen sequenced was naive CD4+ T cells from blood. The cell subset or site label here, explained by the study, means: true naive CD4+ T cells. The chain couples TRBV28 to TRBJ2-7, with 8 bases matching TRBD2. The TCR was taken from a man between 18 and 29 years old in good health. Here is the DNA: TGTGCCAGCAGGCTAGCGGGTTACTACGAGCAGTACTTC. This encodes CASRLAGYYEQYF.